What follows describes a single T cell receptor (beta chain). MiXCR was run by TCRdb on the PCR reads, yielding one entry per CDR3 protein. This table has 3,000 to 4,000 distinct CDR3 sequences, less than 65% appearing once. The data were taken from a study of CD4 and CD8 cells across lung adenocarcinoma regions. The CDR3 is 14 residues long. Trimming shortened V by 2 bases and J by 5 bases, and 9 bases separated the two germline ends. Donors had localized lung adenocarcinoma, a non-small cell lung cancer. The sequence was obtained from a female donor with lung adenocarcinoma. The CD4 and CD8 labels of this study may be unreliable. The specimen was CD4+ T cells from the margin of a lung tumor. This sequence joins TRBV12-3 or TRBV12-4 and TRBJ2-2; D gene ambiguous. In nucleotides, the CDR3 is TGTGCCAGCAGTTTAAAGGGATGGACCGGGGAGCTGTTTTTT. Translated, it gives CASSLKGWTGELFF.